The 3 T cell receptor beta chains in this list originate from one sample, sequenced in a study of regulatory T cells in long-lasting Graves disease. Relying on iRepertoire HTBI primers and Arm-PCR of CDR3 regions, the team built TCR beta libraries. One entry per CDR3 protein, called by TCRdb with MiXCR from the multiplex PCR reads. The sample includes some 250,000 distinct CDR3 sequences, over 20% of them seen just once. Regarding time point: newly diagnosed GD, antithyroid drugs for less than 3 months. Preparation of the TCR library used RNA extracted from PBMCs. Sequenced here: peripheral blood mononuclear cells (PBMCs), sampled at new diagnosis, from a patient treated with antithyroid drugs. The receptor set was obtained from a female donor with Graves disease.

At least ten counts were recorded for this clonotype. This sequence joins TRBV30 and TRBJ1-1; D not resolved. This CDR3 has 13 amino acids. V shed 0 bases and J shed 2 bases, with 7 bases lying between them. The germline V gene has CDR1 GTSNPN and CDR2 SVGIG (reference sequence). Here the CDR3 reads CAWSVQPNTEAFF. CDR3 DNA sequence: TGTGCCTGGAGTGTACAACCAAACACTGAAGCTTTCTTT.

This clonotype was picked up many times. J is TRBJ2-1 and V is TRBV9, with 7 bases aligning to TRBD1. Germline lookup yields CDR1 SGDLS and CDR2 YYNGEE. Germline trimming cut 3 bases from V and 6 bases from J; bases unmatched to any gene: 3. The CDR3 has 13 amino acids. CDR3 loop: CASSARDSNEQFF. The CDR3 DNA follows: TGTGCCAGCAGCGCCCGGGACAGCAATGAGCAGTTCTTC.

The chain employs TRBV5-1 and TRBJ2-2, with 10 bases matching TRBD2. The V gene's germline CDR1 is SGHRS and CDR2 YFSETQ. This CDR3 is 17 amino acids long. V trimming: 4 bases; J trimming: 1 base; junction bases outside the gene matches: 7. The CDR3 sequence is CASSLIPSGRNTGELFF. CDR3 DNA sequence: TGCGCCAGCAGCCTAATCCCTAGCGGGAGGAACACCGGGGAGCTGTTTTTT.